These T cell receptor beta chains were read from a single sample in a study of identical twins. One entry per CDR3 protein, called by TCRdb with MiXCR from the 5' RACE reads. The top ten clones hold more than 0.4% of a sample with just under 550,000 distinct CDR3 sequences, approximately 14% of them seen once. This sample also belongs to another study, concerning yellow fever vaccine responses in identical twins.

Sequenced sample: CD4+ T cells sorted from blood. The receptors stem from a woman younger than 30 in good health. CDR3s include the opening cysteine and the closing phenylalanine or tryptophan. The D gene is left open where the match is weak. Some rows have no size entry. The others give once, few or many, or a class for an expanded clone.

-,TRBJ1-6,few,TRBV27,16,CASSLFGPRGKSPLHF,TGTGCCAGCAGTTTATTTGGCCCTCGGGGGAAGTCACCCCTCCACTTT
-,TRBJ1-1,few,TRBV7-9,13,CASSLPRDTEAFF,TGTGCCAGCAGCTTACCGAGGGACACTGAAGCTTTCTTT
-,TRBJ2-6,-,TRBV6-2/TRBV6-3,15,CASSYSNSGANVLTF,TGTGCCAGCAGTTACTCGAACTCTGGGGCCAACGTCCTGACTTTC
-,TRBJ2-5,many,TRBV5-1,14,CASRSRVFMETQYF,TGCGCCAGCAGGTCTAGGGTTTTCATGGAGACCCAGTACTTC
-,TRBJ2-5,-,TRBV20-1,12,CSARTFQETQYF,TGCAGTGCCCGGACATTCCAAGAGACCCAGTACTTC
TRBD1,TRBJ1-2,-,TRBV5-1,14,CASAGTGTNYGYTF,TGCGCCAGCGCCGGGACAGGGACAAACTATGGCTACACCTTC
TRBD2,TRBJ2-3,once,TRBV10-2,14,CASRDSGRHDTQYF,TGCGCCAGCAGAGATAGCGGGAGGCACGATACGCAGTATTTT
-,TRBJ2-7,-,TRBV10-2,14,CASTGGQRNHEQYF,TGCGCCAGCACGGGGGGACAACGAAACCACGAGCAGTACTTC
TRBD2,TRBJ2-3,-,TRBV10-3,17,CAISESGLAVHTDTQYF,TGTGCCATCAGTGAGTCGGGACTAGCGGTCCACACAGATACGCAGTATTTT
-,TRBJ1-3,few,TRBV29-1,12,CSGTSSGNTIYF,TGCAGCGGTACGAGCTCTGGAAACACCATATATTTT
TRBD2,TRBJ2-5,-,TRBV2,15,CASSELAGFGETQYF,TGTGCCAGCAGTGAACTAGCGGGGTTCGGAGAGACCCAGTACTTC
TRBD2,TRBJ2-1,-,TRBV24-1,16,CATSDPGLAGYNEQFF,TGTGCCACCAGTGACCCCGGGCTAGCGGGGTACAATGAGCAGTTCTTC
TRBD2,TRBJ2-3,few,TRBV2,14,CASKVAGRTDTQYF,TGTGCCAGCAAAGTAGCGGGGAGAACAGATACGCAGTATTTT
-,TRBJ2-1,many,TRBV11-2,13,CASSLLTSNEQFF,TGTGCCAGCAGCTTGTTGACTAGCAATGAGCAGTTCTTC
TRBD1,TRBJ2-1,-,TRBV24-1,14,CATSDGDRQNEQFF,TGTGCCACCAGTGATGGGGACAGGCAAAATGAGCAGTTCTTC
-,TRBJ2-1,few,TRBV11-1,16,CASSSSGPRTYNEQFF,TGTGCCAGCAGCTCTTCCGGACCACGAACCTACAATGAGCAGTTCTTC
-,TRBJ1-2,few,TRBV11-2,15,CASSVQPIPNYGYTF,TGTGCCAGCAGCGTGCAACCGATCCCTAACTATGGCTACACCTTC
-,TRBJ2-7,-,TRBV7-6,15,CASSSSTGRFYEQYF,TGTGCCAGCAGCTCGTCAACCGGGAGATTCTACGAGCAGTACTTC
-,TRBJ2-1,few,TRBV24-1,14,CATSDHQRDNEQFF,TGTGCCACCAGTGATCATCAAAGGGACAATGAGCAGTTCTTC
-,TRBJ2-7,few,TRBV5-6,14,CASSLDLGYYEQYF,TGTGCCAGCAGCTTGGACCTCGGTTACTACGAGCAGTACTTC
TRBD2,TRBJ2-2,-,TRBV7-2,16,CASSPGLAGGSGELFF,TGTGCCAGCAGCCCGGGACTAGCGGGAGGGTCCGGGGAGCTGTTTTTT
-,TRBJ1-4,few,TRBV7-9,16,CASSFGLLATNEKLFF,TGTGCCAGCAGCTTCGGACTACTTGCAACTAATGAAAAACTGTTTTTT
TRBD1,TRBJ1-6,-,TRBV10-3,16,CAISAGTGGDDSPLHF,TGTGCCATCAGCGCCGGGACAGGGGGCGATGATTCACCCCTCCACTTT
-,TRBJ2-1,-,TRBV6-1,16,CASSPIRQISYNEQFF,TGTGCCAGCAGTCCGATCCGACAGATATCCTACAATGAGCAGTTCTTC
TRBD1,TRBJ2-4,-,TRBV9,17,CASSLGTDFLAKNIQYF,TGTGCCAGCAGCCTCGGGACAGACTTCTTAGCCAAAAACATTCAGTACTTC
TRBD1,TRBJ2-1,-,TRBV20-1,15,CSARDPTGGRNEQFF,TGCAGTGCTAGAGACCCCACAGGGGGCAGGAATGAGCAGTTCTTC
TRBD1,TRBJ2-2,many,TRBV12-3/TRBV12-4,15,CASSLRQGDTGELFF,TGTGCCAGCAGTTTACGACAGGGCGACACCGGGGAGCTGTTTTTT
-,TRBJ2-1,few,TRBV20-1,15,CSAKRPGPRYPDRFF,TGCAGTGCTAAAAGGCCGGGACCTAGGTATCCCGATCGGTTCTTC
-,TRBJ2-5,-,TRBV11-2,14,CASSPSSGQETQYF,TGTGCCAGCAGCCCGTCCTCTGGCCAAGAGACCCAGTACTTC
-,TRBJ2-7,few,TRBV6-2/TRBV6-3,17,CASSRIPTSSGAYEQYF,TGTGCCAGCAGCCGAATCCCAACTAGCTCTGGGGCCTACGAGCAGTACTTC
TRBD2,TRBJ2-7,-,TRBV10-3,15,CAIRGGGSEAYEQYF,TGTGCCATCAGGGGTGGCGGGAGTGAAGCCTACGAGCAGTACTTC
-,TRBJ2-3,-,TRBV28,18,CASSLIQDRGKRTDTQYF,TGTGCCAGCAGTTTAATCCAGGATCGCGGGAAAAGGACAGATACGCAGTATTTT
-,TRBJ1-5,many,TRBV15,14,CATSPETGSQPQHF,TGTGCCACCAGCCCAGAAACCGGTAGTCAGCCCCAGCATTTT
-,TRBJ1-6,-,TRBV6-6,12,CASREGHSPLHF,TGTGCCAGCAGGGAGGGGCATTCACCCCTCCACTTT
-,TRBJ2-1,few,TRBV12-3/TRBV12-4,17,CASSLAPERGYYNEQFF,TGTGCCAGCAGTTTAGCCCCCGAGAGGGGATATTACAATGAGCAGTTCTTC
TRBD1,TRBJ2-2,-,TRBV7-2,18,CASSLGLTGAANTGELFF,TGTGCCAGCAGCTTAGGGTTAACAGGGGCTGCGAACACCGGGGAGCTGTTTTTT
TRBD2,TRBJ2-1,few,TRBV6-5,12,CASSASGNEQFF,TGTGCCAGCAGTGCTAGCGGAAATGAGCAGTTCTTC
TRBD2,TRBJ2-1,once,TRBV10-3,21,CAISEMGFGLAYHSSYNEQFF,TGTGCCATCAGTGAGATGGGGTTTGGACTAGCGTACCACAGCTCCTACAATGAGCAGTTCTTC
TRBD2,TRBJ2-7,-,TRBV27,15,CASQGILAGSYEQYF,TGTGCCAGCCAGGGTATCCTAGCGGGATCGTACGAGCAGTACTTC
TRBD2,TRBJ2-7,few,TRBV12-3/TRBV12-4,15,CASSLGTSGAYEQYF,TGTGCCAGCAGTTTAGGGACTAGCGGCGCCTACGAGCAGTACTTC
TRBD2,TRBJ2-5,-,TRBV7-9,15,CASSPGTSGTETQYF,TGTGCCAGCAGCCCCGGGACTAGCGGGACGGAGACCCAGTACTTC
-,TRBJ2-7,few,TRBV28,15,CASSLLGLDSYEQYF,TGTGCCAGCAGTTTATTGGGACTGGACTCCTACGAGCAGTACTTC
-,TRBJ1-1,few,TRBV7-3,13,CASTQSPNTEAFF,TGTGCCAGCACCCAGTCCCCTAACACTGAAGCTTTCTTT
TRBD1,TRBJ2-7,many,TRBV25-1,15,CASSKRTGGIDWQYF,TGTGCCAGCAGCAAGAGGACAGGGGGCATCGATTGGCAGTACTTC
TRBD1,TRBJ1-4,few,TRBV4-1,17,CASSQAPAGTGDEKLFF,TGCGCCAGCAGCCAAGCTCCCGCCGGGACAGGGGACGAAAAACTGTTTTTT
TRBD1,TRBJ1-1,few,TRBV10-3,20,CAISDAGTGGSGLLNTEAFF,TGTGCCATCAGTGACGCCGGGACAGGGGGAAGCGGTTTATTGAACACTGAAGCTTTCTTT
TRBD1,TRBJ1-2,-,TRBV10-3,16,CAISAYGTGANYGYTF,TGTGCCATCAGTGCCTACGGGACAGGAGCAAACTATGGCTACACCTTC
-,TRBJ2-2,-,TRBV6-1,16,CASSEKRRSNTGELFF,TGTGCCAGCAGCGAAAAGCGGAGATCGAACACCGGGGAGCTGTTTTTT
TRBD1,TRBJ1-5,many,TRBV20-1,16,CSAFDRTGTANQPQHF,TGCAGTGCTTTCGACAGGACAGGGACCGCCAATCAGCCCCAGCATTTT
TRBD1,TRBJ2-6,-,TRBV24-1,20,CATSAATPGQFLSGANVLTF,TGTGCCACCAGTGCCGCAACCCCGGGACAGTTCCTCTCTGGGGCCAACGTCCTGACTTTC
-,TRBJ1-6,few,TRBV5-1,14,CASSLDRNNSPLHF,TGCGCCAGCAGCTTGGACAGAAATAATTCACCCCTCCACTTT
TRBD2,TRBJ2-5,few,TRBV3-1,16,CASSQTPGGGQETQYF,TGTGCCAGCAGCCAAACGCCTGGGGGGGGCCAAGAGACCCAGTACTTC
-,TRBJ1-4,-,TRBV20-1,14,CSARDRGENEKLFF,TGCAGTGCTAGAGACAGGGGCGAAAATGAAAAACTGTTTTTT
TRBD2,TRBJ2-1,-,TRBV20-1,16,CSARDSQREWSNEQFF,TGCAGTGCTAGAGACTCCCAGCGGGAGTGGAGTAATGAGCAGTTCTTC
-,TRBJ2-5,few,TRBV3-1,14,CASSDRDQGKTQYF,TGTGCCAGCAGCGACCGGGACCAAGGAAAGACCCAGTACTTC